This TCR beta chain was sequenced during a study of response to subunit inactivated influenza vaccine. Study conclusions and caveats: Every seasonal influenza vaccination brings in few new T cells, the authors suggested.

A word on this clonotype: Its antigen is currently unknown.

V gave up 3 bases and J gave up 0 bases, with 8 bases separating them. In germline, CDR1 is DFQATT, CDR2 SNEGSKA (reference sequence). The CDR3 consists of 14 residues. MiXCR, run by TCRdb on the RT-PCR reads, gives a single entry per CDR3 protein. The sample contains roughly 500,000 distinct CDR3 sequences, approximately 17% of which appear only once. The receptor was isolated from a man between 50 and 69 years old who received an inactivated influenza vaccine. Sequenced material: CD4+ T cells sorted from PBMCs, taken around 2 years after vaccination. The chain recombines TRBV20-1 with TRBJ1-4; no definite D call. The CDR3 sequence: CSARDVATNEKLFF. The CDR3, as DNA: TGCAGTGCTAGGGACGTTGCAACTAATGAAAAACTGTTTTTT.